The next 22 T cell receptor beta chains were all read from a single sample in a study of T cells after yellow fever vaccination (dated by TCRdb to between 2018 and 2021). What this sample's treatment or condition label stands for: live attenuated yellow fever vaccine strain. The library was generated by 5' RACE. Data came from an Illumina NovaSeq 6000. The public reads were quality trimmed at Q25 with fastp and then assembled into clones with MiXCR by TCRdb, keeping productive beta chains. A single entry per CDR3 protein holds the most common genes and DNA from its merged rows. In this sample the table shows about 310,000 distinct CDR3 sequences, more than 3% of which occur a single time. The ten biggest clones cover 23% of the sample. This material consisted of PBMCs, taken on the day of the yellow fever booster vaccination. The receptors derive from a man younger than 35 who received the YFV17D yellow fever vaccine.

A few counts support this clonotype. The gene calls are TRBV20-1 and TRBJ2-2; D ambiguous. V lost 3 bases to trimming and J lost 4 bases, with 3 bases between them. This CDR3 comprises 11 residues. CDR1 and CDR2 (germline): DFQATT, SNEGSKA (reference sequence). The CDR3 DNA is TGCAGTGCTAGTTTCACCGGGGAGCTGTTTTTT. This codes for CSASFTGELFF.

This clonotype was found many times. The rearrangement links TRBV5-1 to TRBJ2-4; perhaps TRBD1 as D (5 bases). The ends were cut back, 1 base at V and 12 bases at J, with 20 bases in the middle. Germline CDR1 is SGHRS and CDR2 is YFSETQ. The CDR3 has 15 residues. The CDR3 sequence: CASSLSETPKGDQYF. The CDR3 DNA follows: TGCGCCAGCAGCTTGTCCGAGACACCTAAAGGGGATCAGTACTTC. Full variable domain (rest looked up from reference TRBV5-1 and TRBJ2-4): KAGVTQTPRYLIKTRGQQVTLSCSPISGHRSVSWYQQTPGQGLQFLFEYFSETQRNKGNFPGRFSGRQFSNSRSEMNVSTLELGDSALYLCASSLSETPKGDQYFGAGTRLSVL.

The sample holds a few counts of this clonotype. This rearrangement joins TRBV7-2 to TRBJ2-1; 8 nucleotides agree with TRBD1. There are 16 residues in the CDR3. After removal of 5 bases from V and 2 bases from J, the junction contained 8 bases not matched to a gene. CDR1 SGHTA and CDR2 FQGNSA come from the germline V gene. The CDR3: CASSIAGGQAYNEQFF. In DNA, the CDR3 is TGTGCCAGCAGCATTGCCGGGGGACAGGCCTACAATGAGCAGTTCTTC.

The V and J genes are TRBV28 and TRBJ1-5, with D unresolved. The CDR3 is 15 residues long. V was cut by 7 bases and J by 4 bases, with 17 bases left in between. CDR1 is MDHEN, CDR2 SYDVKM, per germline. The CDR3 DNA is TGTGCCAGCACCCATCGCCGCGGATGGAATCAGCCCCAGCATTTT. This sequence encodes CASTHRRGWNQPQHF.

This clonotype came up many times. The V and J genes are TRBV5-1 and TRBJ2-7, with 8 positions matching TRBD1. The CDR3 length is 14 residues. Germline CDR1 and CDR2: SGHRS and YFSETQ. V lost 2 bases and J lost 3; bases outside the gene matches: 4. The chain's CDR3 is CASSLGTGGYEQYV. As DNA, the CDR3 is TGCGCCAGCAGCTTAGGGACAGGCGGCTACGAGCAGTACGTC.

This clonotype was seen many times. The chain has TRBV7-2 and TRBJ2-3; no clear D. V shed 2 bases and J shed 6 bases, with 12 bases lying between them. The CDR3 sequence is 14 residues long. Germline assignment: CDR1 SGHTA and CDR2 FQGNSA. The CDR3 loop is CASSLLGILDTQYF. CDR3 in DNA: TGTGCCAGCAGCTTATTGGGTATCTTGGATACGCAGTATTTT. Using reference TRBV7-2 and TRBJ2-3 for the parts outside the CDR3, the full variable domain is GAGVSQSPSNKVTEKGKDVELRCDPISGHTALYWYRQSLGQGLEFLIYFQGNSAPDKSGLPSDRFSAERTGGSVSTLTIQRTQQEDSAVYLCASSLLGILDTQYFGPGTRLTVL.

This clonotype has ten or more counts. The CDR3 DNA is TGCGCCACGGGAAGAGGGATTAATGAAAAACTGTTTTTT. This translates into CATGRGINEKLFF. The genes are TRBV4-1 and TRBJ1-4; D remains ambiguous. Looked up from germline, CDR1 is MGHRA and CDR2 is YSYEKL. The germline V and J ends were trimmed by 10 bases and 4 bases, with 13 bases remaining between them. This CDR3 spans 13 amino acids.

This clonotype appeared many times. The J gene is TRBJ2-7, the V gene TRBV3-1, with 9 positions matching TRBD2. Germline V lookup: CDR1 LGHDT, CDR2 YNNKEL (reference sequence). V trimming: 5 bases; J trimming: 6 bases; junction bases outside the gene matches: 5. The CDR3 runs to 13 residues. The CDR3 DNA is TGTGCCAGCAGCTTTAGCGGGGGACTCGAGCAGTACTTC. Residues: CASSFSGGLEQYF.

This clonotype came up many times. The chain combines TRBV4-1 with TRBJ2-2; TRBD1 aligns across 9 bases. V gave up 3 bases and J gave up 7 bases; unmatched junction bases: 3. The CDR3 is 14 amino acids. Germline V gene lookup returns CDR1 MGHRA and CDR2 YSYEKL. Written as DNA, the CDR3 is TGCGCCAGCAGCCACGACAGGGGGGTCGGGGAGCTGTTTTTT. Protein sequence: CASSHDRGVGELFF.

This clonotype showed up many times. This chain joins TRBV5-5 and TRBJ2-3, with 10 bases identical to TRBD2. The CDR3 consists of 15 residues. Germline V gene lookup returns CDR1 SGHKS and CDR2 YYEKEE (reference sequence). V was pared by 1 base and J by 6 bases, with 5 bases of the junction left unmatched. The chain's CDR3 is CASSLTSGAPDTQYF. The CDR3 nucleotides read TGTGCCAGCAGCTTGACTAGCGGGGCTCCCGATACGCAGTATTTT.

The chain uses TRBV3-1 and TRBJ2-3; possibly TRBD1 for D (6 bases). This CDR3 has 17 amino acids. Trimming pared 1 base from V and 0 bases from J, leaving 14 bases between. Per germline, CDR1 LGHDT and CDR2 YNNKEL (reference sequence). The CDR3 sequence: CASSQGNRAGSTDTQYF. CDR3 coding DNA: TGTGCCAGCAGCCAAGGTAACAGGGCTGGTAGCACAGATACGCAGTATTTT.

The gene calls are TRBV5-4 and TRBJ1-2; weak D call: TRBD1 (5 bases). This CDR3 is 15 amino acids long. Germline V gene lookup returns CDR1 SGHNT and CDR2 YYREEE (reference sequence). V lost 3 bases and J lost 2, with 14 bases in between. The CDR3 nucleotides read TGTGCCAGCAGCTCTATGACCCAGGGAAACTATGGCTACACCTTC. Amino acid sequence: CASSSMTQGNYGYTF.

In its sample, this clonotype was seen many times. V is TRBV7-2 and J is TRBJ1-1, with a tentative D call TRBD1 (6 bases). This CDR3 has 12 amino acids. Between the trimmed V and J ends, which lost 5 bases and 10 bases, there was a span of 14 bases. Germline CDR1 SGHTA, CDR2 FQGNSA. In DNA form, the CDR3 reads TGTGCCAGCAGCCCCCAGGGGTTGGGAGCTTTCTTT. As protein: CASSPQGLGAFF.

The chain is built from TRBV7-2 and TRBJ2-5; D not certain. CDR1 and CDR2 from the germline V gene are SGHTA and FQGNSA. V dropped 5 bases and J dropped 4 bases, with 14 bases sitting between them. The CDR3 runs to 14 residues. The CDR3 spells CASSPDVAIETQYF. The DNA for the CDR3 is TGTGCCAGCAGCCCAGACGTAGCTATAGAGACCCAGTACTTC.

This clonotype was seen a handful of times. The chain combines TRBV9 with TRBJ1-1; D unclear. The CDR3 spans 14 residues. With 1 base removed from V and 1 base from J, the gap between germline ends came to 8 bases. Germline V gene data show CDR1 as SGDLS and CDR2 as YYNGEE. CDR3 amino acids: CASSVTGSNTEAFF. The CDR3 DNA reads TGTGCCAGCAGCGTAACGGGGTCGAACACTGAAGCTTTCTTT. Full variable domain (remainder filled in from reference TRBV9 and TRBJ1-1): DSGVTQTPKHLITATGQRVTLRCSPRSGDLSVYWYQQSLDQGLQFLIQYYNGEERAKGNILERFSAQQFPDLHSELNLSSLELGDSALYFCASSVTGSNTEAFFGQGTRLTVV.

The chain carries TRBV5-1 and TRBJ2-7, with 9 bases aligning to TRBD2. In germline, CDR1 is SGHRS, CDR2 YFSETQ. The CDR3 contains 13 residues. Germline trimming cut 4 bases from V and 7 bases from J; bases unmatched to any gene: 6. The CDR3 nucleotides are TGCGCCAGCAGCCGTAGCGGGGGCGGTGAGCAGTACGTC. Protein: CASSRSGGGEQYV.

This clonotype showed up just a few times. The CDR3 nucleotides are TGTGCCAGCAGCTTAGCTCTTCGCTGGGATGAGCAGTTCTTC. This gives the protein CASSLALRWDEQFF. The chain carries TRBV7-2 and TRBJ2-1; D gene uncertain. Trimming took 0 bases from V and 8 from J, leaving 11 bases between them. Germline CDR1 SGHTA, CDR2 FQGNSA. The CDR3 is 14 residues long. Looking up the rest from reference TRBV7-2 and TRBJ2-1 gives the full variable domain: GAGVSQSPSNKVTEKGKDVELRCDPISGHTALYWYRQSLGQGLEFLIYFQGNSAPDKSGLPSDRFSAERTGGSVSTLTIQRTQQEDSAVYLCASSLALRWDEQFFGPGTRLTVL.

This clonotype was detected a few times. The J gene is TRBJ1-1, the V gene TRBV20-1, with D perhaps TRBD1 (5 bases). V was cut by 0 bases and J by 3 bases, with 14 bases left in between. The CDR3 sequence is 15 residues long. Germline V gives CDR1 DFQATT, CDR2 SNEGSKA (reference sequence). CDR3 in amino acids: CSARDRKGRDTEAFF. The CDR3, as DNA: TGCAGTGCTAGAGATCGAAAGGGGCGGGACACTGAAGCTTTCTTT.

This chain uses TRBV11-3 with TRBJ1-1, with D uncertain. This CDR3 is 15 amino acids long. Germline V gene sequence: CDR1 SGHNT, CDR2 YENEEA. Trimming removed 1 base from V and 3 bases from J, with 12 bases in between. CDR3 sequence: CASSLGPQSDTEAFF. The DNA for the CDR3 is TGTGCCAGCAGCTTAGGTCCTCAGTCGGACACTGAAGCTTTCTTT.

The CDR3 is CASSRPRLAGGQETQYF. CDR3 DNA sequence: TGTGCCAGCAGCCGACCAAGACTAGCGGGGGGCCAAGAGACCCAGTACTTC. The rearrangement links TRBV7-9 to TRBJ2-5; 13 nucleotides match TRBD2. CDR1 and CDR2 from the germline V gene are SEHNR and FQNEAQ (reference sequence). V shed 5 bases, J shed 1 base, and the junction held 7 bases outside the gene matches. The CDR3 contains 17 residues.

This clonotype was counted only a few times. The chain links TRBV6-5 to TRBJ1-2; D is undetermined. Trimming pared 6 bases from V and 5 bases from J, leaving 10 bases between. The germline V gene encodes CDR1 MNHEY and CDR2 SVGAGI. There are 12 residues in the CDR3. As DNA, the CDR3 is TGTGCCAGCAGCCCCCTGGGGTATGGCTACACCTTC. It is translated as CASSPLGYGYTF.

The chain carries TRBV11-2 and TRBJ2-7; the D gene could be TRBD1 or TRBD2 (5 bases each). CDR3 length: 15 amino acids. Trimming left V 6 bases short and J 2 bases short, with 17 bases between. Germline V gene sequence: CDR1 SGHAT, CDR2 FQNNGV. The CDR3 DNA is TGTGCCAGCAGACACTGGACGGGGACCACCTACGAGCAGTACTTC. This encodes CASRHWTGTTYEQYF.